This TCR beta chain came from a study of vaccination and CD4 T cells after COVID-19. Study-wide background: Stimulation used overlapping spike peptides from SARS-CoV-2, HCoV-NL63, HCoV-OC43 and HCoV-229E. Findings and limits, study-wide: A relatively small number of convalescent patients were studied, and no early post-infection timepoints were included.

With respect to this clonotype: Antigen unknown.

Germline lookup yields CDR1 DFQATT and CDR2 SNEGSKA (reference sequence). CDR3 length: 14 amino acids. Trimming stripped 0 bases from V and 0 bases from J, with 8 bases between. Treatment of the sample: approximately 9-day PBMC culture with coronavirus spike peptide pools or control peptides (ViraFEST assay). After being plated at a few million per well, PBMCs were cultured with about 10 IU/ml IL-2 and 8.5 to 10 ug/ml peptide pools. The Oncomine TCR Beta short-read assay was applied to DNA of cultured CD4+ T cells. CD4+ T cells were cultured, and genomic DNA was extracted from them. TCRdb independently ran MiXCR on the PCR reads; one entry per CDR3 protein. There are approximately 18,000 distinct CDR3 sequences in the sample; approximately 50% occur only once, and 15% to 20% lies in the top ten.

Source material: CD4+ T cells from blood, cultured in vitro. This chain uses TRBV20-1 with TRBJ1-2; D is unresolved. This receptor was taken from a human donor who had recovered from COVID-19. The CDR3 region is CSARDPGANYGYTF. Written as DNA, the CDR3 is TGCAGTGCTAGAGATCCCGGGGCTAACTATGGCTACACCTTC.